This TCR beta chain stems from a study of shared clonotypes between healthy human individuals. Study-level points and caveats: Few donors limited the genetic and exposure-history diversity represented.

Remarks on this clone: The antigen remains unidentified.

V lost 4 bases, J lost 2 bases, and 8 bases lay in between. The CDR3 runs 13 residues. Looked up from germline, CDR1 is KGHSH and CDR2 is LQKENI. Roughly 27,000 T cell genomes, or approximately 300 ng DNA, went into replicate PCRs of unsorted PBMC. The repertoire was sequenced with immunoSEQ multiplex PCR; TCRdb's copy has only in-frame clones and lacks some. The table includes 490,000 or so clones, 75% to 85% detected once. The sequence derives from a woman between 40 and 55 years old in good health. Some clones in this sample may be carry-over from other donors' samples. The chain links TRBV18 to TRBJ1-1, with D possibly being TRBD1 (5 bases). Material: PBMCs. CDR3 residues: CASSLGRNTEAFF. CDR3 coding DNA: TGTGCCAGCTCACTGGGACGAAACACTGAAGCTTTCTTT.